This entry concerns a single T cell receptor (beta chain). Its ends do not fully match the called genes, so a read error is possible. This CDR3 contains 14 residues. Per germline, CDR1 LNHNV and CDR2 YYDKDF (reference sequence). The data originate from a study of shared clonotypes between healthy human individuals. Clones were read by immunoSEQ multiplex PCR, and TCRdb kept only the in-frame ones, dropping some. Of over a million clones in the sample, around 82% are singletons; the top ten hold approximately 0.5%. Sequencing was performed on memory CD4+ T cells from PBMCs. Subset indicated: CD45RA-negative fraction. This sequence originates from a man aged 18 to 35 in good health. Some clones in this sample may be carry-over from other donors' samples. The rearrangement uses TRBV15 and TRBJ2-5; D unclear. CDR3 DNA sequence: TGTGCCACCAGCAGAGAGCGGCTCCAAGGGACCCAGTACTTC. Its translation is CATSRERLQGTQYF.